One T cell receptor (beta chain) is described in this entry. Germline-derived CDR1 and CDR2 are MNHNS and SASEGT. V shed 2 bases and J shed 3 bases, with 5 bases lying between them. The CDR3 covers 12 residues. Profiling relied on immunoSEQ multiplex PCR, and the TCRdb table lists in-frame clones only, not all of them. The sample lists about 730,000 clones, approximately 83% seen once, with about 0.011% in the top ten. The data originate from a study of shared T cell receptors in the human thymus. The same specimen was also included in a second study, on human thymus T cells. That paper adds: The donor group consisted of healthy Finnish infants who were having corrective surgery for congenital heart defects. Thymic material originated from resections removed in the course of corrective heart surgery.

J is TRBJ2-7 and V is TRBV6-1; D ambiguous. The receptor comes from a girl under three years old with a congenital heart defect. Sequencing was done on a sample of thymocytes. Written as DNA, the CDR3 is TGTGCCAGCAGTGAAAATATCTACGAGCAGTACTTC. Amino acids: CASSENIYEQYF.